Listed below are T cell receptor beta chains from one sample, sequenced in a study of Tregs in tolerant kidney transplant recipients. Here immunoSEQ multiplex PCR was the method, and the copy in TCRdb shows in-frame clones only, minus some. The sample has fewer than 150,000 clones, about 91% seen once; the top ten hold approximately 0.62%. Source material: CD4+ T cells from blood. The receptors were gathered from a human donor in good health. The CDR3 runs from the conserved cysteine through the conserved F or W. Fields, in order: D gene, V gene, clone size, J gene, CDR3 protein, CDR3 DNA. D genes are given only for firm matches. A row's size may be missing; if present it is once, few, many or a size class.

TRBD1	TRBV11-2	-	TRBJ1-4	CASSPGQGDEKLFF	TGTGCCAGCAGCCCCGGGCAGGGGGATGAAAAACTGTTTTTT
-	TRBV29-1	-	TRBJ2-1	CSAEPDRFYNEQFF	TGCAGCGCCGAACCGGACAGATTCTACAATGAGCAGTTCTTC
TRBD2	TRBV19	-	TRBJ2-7	CASSMGTSGRYEQYF	TGTGCCAGTAGTATGGGGACTAGCGGACGCTACGAGCAGTACTTC
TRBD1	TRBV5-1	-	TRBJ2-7	CASSTGQGAYEQYF	TGCGCCAGCAGCACCGGACAGGGGGCTTACGAGCAGTACTTC
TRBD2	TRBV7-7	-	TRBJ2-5	CASSHSGRAGETQYF	TGTGCCAGCAGCCATAGCGGGAGGGCAGGAGAGACCCAGTACTTC
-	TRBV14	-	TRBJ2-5	CASSLGQTLQETQYF	TGTGCCAGCAGCCTAGGACAGACTCTCCAAGAGACCCAGTACTTC
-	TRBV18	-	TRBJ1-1	CASSPAGTGRTEAFF	TGTGCCAGCTCACCTGCCGGCACAGGGCGCACTGAAGCTTTCTTT
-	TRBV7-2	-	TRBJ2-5	CASSPGGVKTQYF	TGTGCCAGCAGCCCCGGCGGTGTAAAGACCCAGTACTTC
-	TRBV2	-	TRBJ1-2	CASSEGVGANYGYTF	TGTGCCAGCAGTGAAGGCGTGGGAGCCAATTATGGCTACACCTTC
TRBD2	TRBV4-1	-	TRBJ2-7	CASSQDLAGAYEQYF	TGCGCCAGCAGCCAAGACCTAGCGGGCGCCTACGAGCAGTACTTC
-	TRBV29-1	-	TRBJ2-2	CSVPGTGTGELFF	TGCAGCGTACCCGGGACGGGGACCGGGGAGCTGTTTTTT
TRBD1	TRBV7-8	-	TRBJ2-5	CASSPRGETQYF	TGTGCCAGCAGCCCCAGGGGGGAGACCCAGTACTTC
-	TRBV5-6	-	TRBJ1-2	CASSRLDRRHYGYTF	TGTGCCAGCAGCCGACTCGACAGGCGCCACTATGGCTACACCTTC
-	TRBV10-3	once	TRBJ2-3	CAISGGRGRSTDTQYF	TGTGCCATCAGTGGTGGTCGGGGGCGGTCCACAGATACGCAGTATTTT
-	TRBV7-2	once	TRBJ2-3	CASSPADPDTQYF	TGTGCCAGCAGCCCGGCGGACCCAGATACGCAGTATTTT
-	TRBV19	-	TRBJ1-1	CASSSGRGGTEAFF	TGTGCCAGTAGTTCGGGCAGGGGTGGCACTGAAGCTTTCTTT
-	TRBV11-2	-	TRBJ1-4	CASSPMGAGNEKLFF	TGTGCCAGCAGCCCCATGGGGGCGGGTAATGAAAAACTGTTTTTT
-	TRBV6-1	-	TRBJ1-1	CASRGHTKNTEAFF	TGTGCCAGCAGGGGACACACTAAGAACACTGAAGCTTTCTTT
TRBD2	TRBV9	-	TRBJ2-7	CASSVGRLTSNYEQYF	TGTGCCAGCAGCGTCGGCCGATTGACTAGCAACTACGAGCAGTACTTC
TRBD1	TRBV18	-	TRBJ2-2	CASSPLGQGVGELFF	TGTGCCAGCTCACCACTGGGACAGGGTGTCGGGGAGCTGTTTTTT
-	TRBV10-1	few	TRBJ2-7	CASSESSSWLEQYF	TGCGCCAGCAGTGAGTCGTCTAGCTGGCTCGAGCAGTACTTC
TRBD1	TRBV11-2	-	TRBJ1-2	CASSFGTGEYGYTF	TGTGCCAGCAGCTTTGGGACAGGGGAGTATGGCTACACCTTC
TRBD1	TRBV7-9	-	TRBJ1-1	CASSFSTGGTEAFF	TGTGCCAGCAGCTTTTCCACAGGGGGCACTGAAGCTTTCTTT
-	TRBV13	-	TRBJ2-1	CASSPRFEPATFNEQFF	TGTGCCAGCAGCCCCCGATTCGAACCAGCGACGTTCAATGAGCAGTTCTTC
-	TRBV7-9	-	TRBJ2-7	CASSPPGAPTGEQYF	TGTGCCAGCAGCCCCCCGGGGGCGCCGACCGGCGAGCAGTACTTC
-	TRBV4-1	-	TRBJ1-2	CASSQGSGGGYGYTF	TGCGCCAGCAGCCAAGGGTCCGGGGGCGGCTATGGCTACACCTTC
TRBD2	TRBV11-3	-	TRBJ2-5	CASSPTSGVETQYF	TGTGCCAGCAGCCCGACTAGCGGGGTAGAGACCCAGTACTTC
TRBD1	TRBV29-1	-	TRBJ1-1	CSVRTGTNTEAFF	TGCAGCGTGCGGACAGGGACGAACACTGAAGCTTTCTTT
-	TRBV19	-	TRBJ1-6	CASSIVIAAGNNSPLHF	TGTGCCAGTAGTATAGTGATCGCGGCAGGGAATAATTCACCCCTCCACTTT
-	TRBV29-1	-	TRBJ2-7	CSVDGSSANEQYF	TGCAGCGTTGACGGTTCCTCGGCGAACGAGCAGTACTTC
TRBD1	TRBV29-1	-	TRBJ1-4	CSVVGRGGEKLFF	TGCAGCGTTGTGGGCAGGGGGGGTGAAAAACTGTTTTTT
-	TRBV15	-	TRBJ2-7	CATSRVSAGRGQYF	TGTGCCACCAGCAGAGTTTCGGCAGGGCGTGGGCAGTACTTC
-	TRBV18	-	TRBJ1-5	CASSPTGIWNQPQHF	TGTGCCAGCTCACCAACAGGGATATGGAATCAGCCCCAGCATTTT
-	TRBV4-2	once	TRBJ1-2	CASSQDLGDGYTF	TGTGCCAGCAGCCAAGATCTTGGAGATGGCTACACCTTC
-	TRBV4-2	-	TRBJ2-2	CASSQKGGPLDTGELFF	TGTGCCAGCAGCCAAAAGGGGGGGCCTTTAGACACCGGGGAGCTGTTTTTT
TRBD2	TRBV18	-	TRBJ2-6	CASSTSGRVGANVLTF	TGTGCCAGCTCAACAAGCGGGAGGGTTGGGGCCAACGTCCTGACTTTC
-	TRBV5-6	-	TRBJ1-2	CASNASPRSRGYTF	TGTGCCAGCAACGCCTCGCCGAGGTCTCGTGGCTACACCTTC
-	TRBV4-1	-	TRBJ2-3	CASSQVAARDTQYF	TGCGCCAGCAGCCAAGTTGCGGCGCGAGATACGCAGTATTTT
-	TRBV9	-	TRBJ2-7	CASSPRGGGYEQYF	TGTGCCAGCAGCCCTCGGGGAGGGGGATACGAGCAGTACTTC
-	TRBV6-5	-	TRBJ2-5	CASSYGGLETQYF	TGTGCCAGCAGTTACGGAGGGTTGGAGACCCAGTACTTC
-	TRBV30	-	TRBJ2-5	CAWSPPRDREETQYF	TGTGCCTGGAGTCCCCCTCGGGACCGCGAAGAGACCCAGTACTTC
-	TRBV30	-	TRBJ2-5	CAWSRDIETQYF	TGTGCCTGGAGTCGAGACATCGAGACCCAGTACTTC
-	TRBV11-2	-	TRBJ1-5	CASSSRNSPQHF	TGTGCCAGCAGCTCAAGAAATTCGCCCCAGCATTTT
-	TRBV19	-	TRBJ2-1	CASSILRREDEQFF	TGTGCCAGTAGTATACTGCGGAGGGAGGATGAGCAGTTCTTC
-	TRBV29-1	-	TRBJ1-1	CSVGHQVAEAFF	TGCAGCGTTGGACACCAAGTGGCTGAAGCTTTCTTT
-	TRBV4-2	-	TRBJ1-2	CASSQERVGYGYTF	TGTGCCAGCAGCCAAGAAAGGGTCGGGTATGGCTACACCTTC
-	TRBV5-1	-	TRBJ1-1	CASSLTTNTEAFF	TGCGCCAGCAGCCTGACTACGAACACTGAAGCTTTCTTT
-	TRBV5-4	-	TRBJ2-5	CASSPAPAGETQYF	TGTGCCAGCAGCCCTGCCCCGGCCGGAGAGACCCAGTACTTC
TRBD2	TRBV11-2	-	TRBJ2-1	CAASGGNSYNEQFF	TGTGCCGCGAGCGGGGGGAACTCCTACAATGAGCAGTTCTTC
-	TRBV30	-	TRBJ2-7	CAWSVGAPSTYEQYF	TGTGCCTGGAGTGTCGGAGCACCTTCGACCTACGAGCAGTACTTC
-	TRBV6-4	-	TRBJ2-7	CASSENRPGEQYF	TGTGCCAGCAGTGAAAATCGACCGGGGGAGCAGTACTTC
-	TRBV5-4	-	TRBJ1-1	CASSSGTGTWTEAFF	TGTGCCAGCAGCTCGGGAACAGGGACTTGGACTGAAGCTTTCTTT
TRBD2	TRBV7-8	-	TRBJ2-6	CASSRTPRSGRAGANVLTF	TGTGCCAGCAGCCGCACCCCCCGAAGCGGGAGGGCTGGGGCCAACGTCCTGACTTTC
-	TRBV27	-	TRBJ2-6	CASSLLQGSGANVLTF	TGTGCCAGCAGTCTATTACAGGGAAGTGGGGCCAACGTCCTGACTTTC
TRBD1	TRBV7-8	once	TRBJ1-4	CASSVNRGRNEKLFF	TGTGCCAGCAGCGTTAACAGGGGGCGAAATGAAAAACTGTTTTTT